This entry describes one T cell receptor (beta chain). These data originate in a study of response to subunit inactivated influenza vaccine. The CDR3 contains 18 residues. The trim removed 5 bases at V and 2 bases at J, leaving 17 bases unmatched. CDR1 is PRHDT and CDR2 is FYEKMQ in the germline V gene (reference sequence). TCRdb passed the RT-PCR reads through MiXCR, listing each CDR3 protein once. The table includes a few hundred thousand distinct CDR3 sequences, 20% to 25% detected once. The sequence came from a man between 50 and 70 years old who received an inactivated influenza vaccine. Specimen: PBMCs from blood, collected about 20 months after vaccination. This chain uses TRBV13 with TRBJ2-5, with TRBD1 identical over 7 bases. The CDR3 sequence: CASSAQTGRRALQETQYF. For the CDR3, the DNA is TGTGCCAGCAGCGCGCAGACAGGGCGCAGGGCGCTACAAGAGACCCAGTACTTC.